This is a list of T cell receptor beta chains from one sample in a study of OX40 agonist ivuxolimab in advanced cancers. Generated by immunoSEQ multiplex PCR, the TCRdb table keeps only in-frame clones and is missing some. The sample records roughly 92,000 clones, 90% to 95% being singletons. The sequences come from CD4+ or CD8+ T cells sorted from blood, collected in a trial of the OX40 agonist ivuxolimab. The receptor set was obtained from an adult with an advanced solid tumor such as melanoma, head and neck, liver or kidney cancer. Each CDR3 is given with its conserved first and last residue. The D gene is left open where the match is weak. A row's size may be missing; if present it is once, few, many or a size class.

>-|TRBV7-2|-|TRBJ2-3
CASSLVGGPSTDTQYF
TGTGCCAGCAGCTTAGTCGGCGGGCCAAGCACAGATACGCAGTATTTT
>-|TRBV7-7|-|TRBJ2-5
CASSLTQVRQETQYF
TGTGCTAGCAGCTTGACCCAGGTCCGTCAAGAGACCCAGTACTTC
>TRBD2|TRBV2|few|TRBJ2-1
CASSRDRSGRASNEQFF
TGTGCCAGCAGCAGAGACAGGAGCGGGAGGGCCTCCAATGAGCAGTTCTTC
>-|TRBV9|-|TRBJ2-7
CASSVDATGLLEQYF
TGTGCCAGCAGCGTAGATGCAACGGGTCTTCTCGAGCAGTACTTC
>TRBD1|TRBV2|-|TRBJ1-1
CASSVAGQGTTEAFF
TGTGCCAGCAGTGTGGCGGGACAGGGCACGACTGAAGCTTTCTTT
>TRBD2|TRBV9|-|TRBJ2-2
CASSGVGLARGELFF
TGTGCCAGCAGCGGGGTGGGACTAGCGCGTGGGGAGCTGTTTTTT
>-|TRBV4-1|few|TRBJ2-1
CASSQDFASSYNEQFF
TGCGCCAGCAGCCAAGATTTCGCGAGCTCCTACAATGAGCAGTTCTTC
>TRBD2|TRBV9|-|TRBJ2-2
CASSGLAGFTGELFF
TGTGCCAGCAGCGGCCTAGCGGGGTTTACCGGGGAGCTGTTTTTT
>TRBD1|TRBV9|-|TRBJ1-4
CASSPGTGGFEKLFF
TGTGCCAGCAGCCCCGGGACAGGGGGTTTTGAAAAACTGTTTTTT
>-|TRBV14|-|TRBJ1-2
CASSQGRTPGYGYTF
TGTGCCAGCAGCCAAGGGCGGACCCCCGGCTATGGCTACACCTTC
>-|TRBV6-6|-|TRBJ1-5
CASSYSTAYDQPQHF
TGTGCCAGCAGTTACTCGACGGCATACGATCAGCCCCAGCATTTT
>-|TRBV5-1|-|TRBJ2-2
CASNSLPGKNTGELFF
TGCGCCAGCAACTCCCTTCCGGGCAAGAACACCGGGGAGCTGTTTTTT
>TRBD2|TRBV19|-|TRBJ2-3
CASRVPGLAGGVDTQYF
TGTGCCAGTAGAGTCCCGGGACTAGCGGGAGGGGTGGATACGCAGTATTTT
>-|TRBV4-2|-|TRBJ1-2
CASSHSQKTADYGYTF
TGTGCCAGCAGCCACTCCCAGAAGACGGCCGATTATGGCTACACCTTC
>TRBD2|TRBV4-3|-|TRBJ2-1
CASSLRGTPGLAGVRNEQFF
TGCGCCAGCAGCCTCAGGGGTACGCCGGGACTAGCGGGAGTACGGAATGAGCAGTTCTTC
>TRBD2|TRBV5-1|-|TRBJ2-1
CASSLGRGGYNEQFF
TGCGCCAGCAGCTTGGGGCGGGGAGGGTACAATGAGCAGTTCTTC
>-|TRBV5-4|-|TRBJ1-2
CASSLAWGYGYTF
TGTGCCAGCAGCTTGGCTTGGGGATATGGCTACACCTTC
>TRBD1|TRBV7-3|-|TRBJ1-1
CASSSRTGENTEAFF
TGTGCCAGCAGCTCCCGGACAGGGGAGAACACTGAAGCTTTCTTT
>-|TRBV7-2|-|TRBJ2-3
CASRRLGGTDTQYF
TGTGCCAGCCGGAGACTAGGCGGGACAGATACGCAGTATTTT
>-|TRBV6-1|once|TRBJ2-1
CASTDNEQFF
TGTGCCAGCACTGACAATGAGCAGTTCTTC
>-|TRBV5-4|-|TRBJ1-1
CASSSHGPNTEAFF
TGTGCCAGCAGCTCTCATGGCCCGAACACTGAAGCTTTCTTT
>-|TRBV6-1|-|TRBJ2-3
CASSRDLGDTQYF
TGTGCCAGCAGTCGCGACTTGGGAGATACGCAGTATTTT
>TRBD2|TRBV29-1|-|TRBJ2-4
CSVEDRGGNIQYF
TGCAGCGTTGAAGACCGGGGGGGAAACATTCAGTACTTC
>-|TRBV19|few|TRBJ1-2
CASNHGGPISGYTF
TGTGCCAGTAATCATGGGGGCCCTATTTCCGGCTACACCTTC
>TRBD2|TRBV7-9|-|TRBJ2-7
CASSLGGGRGYEQYF
TGTGCCAGCAGCTTAGGAGGCGGGAGGGGGTACGAGCAGTACTTC
>TRBD1|TRBV10-3|-|TRBJ1-3
CATGQGEVGNTIYF
TGTGCCACCGGACAGGGGGAGGTTGGAAACACCATATATTTT
>TRBD2|TRBV9|-|TRBJ2-7
CASSVTGTSGTHEQYF
TGTGCCAGCAGCGTCACCGGGACTAGCGGTACCCACGAGCAGTACTTC
>-|TRBV30|-|TRBJ2-7
CAWSVGEAQYF
TGTGCCTGGAGTGTAGGGGAAGCTCAGTACTTC
>TRBD1|TRBV28|-|TRBJ2-1
CASSSPDRAYNEQFF
TGTGCCAGCAGTTCCCCGGACAGGGCCTACAATGAGCAGTTCTTC
>-|TRBV10-3|-|TRBJ1-1
CATLPGRDTEAFF
TGTGCCACCTTACCAGGCAGGGACACTGAAGCTTTCTTT
>-|TRBV11-3|-|TRBJ2-4
CASSFRDGAKNIQYF
TGTGCCAGCAGCTTCCGGGACGGAGCCAAAAACATTCAGTACTTC
>TRBD2|TRBV6-6|-|TRBJ2-1
CASTGTSGRRDEQFF
TGTGCCAGCACCGGAACTAGCGGGAGAAGGGATGAGCAGTTCTTC
>-|TRBV18|once|TRBJ2-1
CASSPPGEPDNEQFF
TGTGCCAGCTCACCACCCGGGGAACCGGACAATGAGCAGTTCTTC
>TRBD2|TRBV30|-|TRBJ2-5
CAWKKRDRETQYF
TGTGCCTGGAAAAAGCGGGATAGGGAGACCCAGTACTTC
>-|TRBV28|-|TRBJ1-3
CASSLLVVRSSGNTIYF
TGTGCCAGCAGTTTACTAGTGGTCAGGAGCTCTGGAAACACCATATATTTT
>TRBD2|TRBV2|-|TRBJ2-3
CASRTRTSIDTQYF
TGTGCCAGCAGAACCCGGACTAGCATTGATACGCAGTATTTT
>-|TRBV28|-|TRBJ1-2
CASTKSWGDGYTF
TGTGCCAGCACCAAGTCATGGGGGGACGGCTACACCTTC
>-|TRBV2|-|TRBJ1-5
CASEEAGGNQPQHF
TGTGCCAGCGAGGAGGCAGGGGGCAATCAGCCCCAGCATTTT
>-|TRBV9|-|TRBJ2-2
CASSVAPQGITGELFF
TGTGCCAGCAGCGTAGCCCCCCAGGGTATCACCGGGGAGCTGTTTTTT
>-|TRBV13|-|TRBJ2-7
CASSLGGSDEQYF
TGTGCCAGCAGCTTAGGGGGGTCGGACGAGCAGTACTTC
>-|TRBV2|few|TRBJ2-2
CASGIAGTGELFF
TGTGCCAGCGGAATCGCGGGCACCGGGGAGCTGTTTTTT
>-|TRBV28|-|TRBJ1-1
CASQGSVTEAFF
TGTGCCAGTCAGGGATCGGTGACTGAAGCTTTCTTT
>-|TRBV11-2|once|TRBJ2-7
CASSHGPYEQYF
TGTGCCAGCAGCCACGGACCCTACGAGCAGTACTTC
>-|TRBV28|-|TRBJ1-2
CASSFSLGPRSFF
TGTGCCAGCAGTTTTTCTTTAGGCCCTCGTTCTTTCTTC
>-|TRBV7-9|few|TRBJ1-1
CASSPWGATEAFF
TGTGCCAGCAGCCCCTGGGGGGCCACTGAAGCTTTCTTT
>-|TRBV7-2|-|TRBJ2-3
CASSLDRQDTQYF
TGTGCCAGCAGCTTAGACCGCCAGGATACGCAGTATTTT